The TCR beta chain under discussion was sequenced for a study of cytomegalovirus exposure and HLA in healthy donors. PCR primers comprised 60 Vbeta and 13 Jbeta primers. Clones were read by immunoSEQ multiplex PCR, and TCRdb kept only the in-frame ones, dropping some. The sample holds roughly 120,000 clones; 81% are singletons and the top ten take roughly 2.3%. Germline lookup yields CDR1 SGDLS and CDR2 YYNGEE. Trimming removed 3 bases from V and 1 base from J; junction bases left unmatched: 1. CDR3 length equals 16 residues. The sequence was obtained from a young woman in good health and CMV-seronegative. The V call is TRBV9, the J call TRBJ2-3; 14 nucleotides agree with TRBD2. The material sequenced was PBMCs. CDR3 sequence reads: CASSGLAGGGTDTQYF. The DNA for the CDR3 is TGTGCCAGCAGCGGACTAGCGGGAGGGGGCACAGATACGCAGTATTTT.